This TCR beta chain comes out of a study of blood T cell repertoires in COVID-19. About the research overall: Italy, Spain and the United States were the sources of the convalescent and acute COVID-19 samples. The cDNA or gDNA used as material had been derived from T cells, B-cell-depleted T cells, or PBMCs.

In the authors' methods: Amplified reference gene primers provided the basis for estimating nucleated cell counts. Libraries were prepared by immunoSEQ multiplex PCR; TCRdb keeps only in-frame clonotypes and omits some of them. For V, J and clone size, that table is used; D and trimming come from the DNA. The repertoire holds 150,000 or so clones, with roughly four fifths as singletons. V was clipped by 1 base and J by 4 bases, with 10 bases between them. The CDR3 contains 14 residues. CDR1 and CDR2 (germline): LGHDT, YNNKEL (reference sequence). The chain combines TRBV3-1 (or the pseudogene TRBV3-2) with TRBJ1-2, with D uncertain. The TCR comes from a human donor in a cohort sampled during active COVID-19. The sample consisted of peripheral blood. CDR3 DNA sequence: TGTGCCAGCAGCCAAGGTCGGGGAACCTATGGCTACACCTTC. Protein sequence: CASSQGRGTYGYTF.